A single count supports the clone carrying this TCR beta chain. This sequence is one base from a far larger clone and is likely a read error. TCRdb keeps only in-frame clones here, not all; method: immunoSEQ multiplex PCR. The sample records around 300,000 clones, roughly 87% being singletons. This entry belongs to a study of shared clonotypes between healthy human individuals. V dropped 8 bases and J dropped 8 bases, with 12 bases sitting between them. Germline CDR1 reads SEHNR; CDR2 reads FQNEAQ (reference sequence). The CDR3 spans 11 residues. V gene TRBV7-9 combines with J gene TRBJ1-1; weak D call: TRBD1 (6 bases). The sequencing input was memory CD8+ T cells sorted from blood. Subset in this sample: CD45RO+ cells pooled with CCR7-negative TemRA cells. This receptor was identified in a man between 18 and 29 years old in good health. The CDR3 DNA follows: TGTGCCAGCCGACGGACAGACGAAGCTTTCTTT. Translated: CASRRTDEAFF.